This passage covers 25 T cell receptor beta chains from one sample sequenced in a study of cytomegalovirus exposure and HLA in healthy donors. A multiplex PCR was run with 60 Vbeta primers and 13 Jbeta primers. The repertoire was sequenced with immunoSEQ multiplex PCR; TCRdb's copy has only in-frame clones and lacks some. The sample gives some 170,000 clones, under 85% of which show up once; 2.5% is in the top ten. The source material was PBMCs. The receptors derive from a human donor in good health.

This clone showed up just once. The chain is built from TRBV9 and TRBJ2-7; weak D call: TRBD1 (6 bases). Germline lookup yields CDR1 SGDLS and CDR2 YYNGEE. Trimming stripped 2 bases from V and 2 bases from J, with 14 bases between. This CDR3 spans 15 amino acids. CDR3 nucleotide sequence: TGTGCCAGCAGCGTGATGACAGGATGGGCCTACGAGCAGTACTTC. It encodes CASSVMTGWAYEQYF.

The sample holds one count of this clone. The rearrangement uses TRBV6-1 and TRBJ1-2; D is perhaps TRBD1 (5 bases). V was pared by 4 bases and J by 4 bases, with 13 bases between. Germline V gene data show CDR1 as MNHNS and CDR2 as SASEGT. The CDR3 spans 14 residues. This CDR3 is CASSVDMGGYGYTF. The CDR3 DNA is TGTGCCAGCAGTGTGGATATGGGGGGCTATGGCTACACCTTC.

The V call is TRBV29-1, the J call TRBJ2-1; tentative D call: TRBD1 (5 bases). This CDR3 has 15 amino acids. Trimming removed 6 bases from V and 6 bases from J, with 21 bases in between. Germline V gives CDR1 SQVTM, CDR2 ANQGSEA. The CDR3 loop reads CSVDIHGRVGNEQFF. Here the CDR3 DNA reads TGCAGCGTCGATATCCATGGCAGGGTTGGCAATGAGCAGTTCTTC.

A note on this clone: The sample holds other DNA sequences that translate to the same CDR3. The chain carries TRBV2 and TRBJ1-5; 9 positions match TRBD1. The length of the CDR3 is 13 residues. Germline V gives CDR1 SNHLY, CDR2 FYNNEI. With V trimmed by 7 bases and J by 4 bases, 2 bases remained unmatched. CDR3 sequence: CASTGQGNQPQHF. DNA of the CDR3: TGTGCCAGCACCGGACAGGGGAATCAGCCCCAGCATTTT.

V is TRBV6-1 and J is TRBJ2-3; D perhaps matches TRBD2 (5 bases). V lost 6 bases and J lost 4, with 20 bases in between. Per the germline V gene, CDR1 is MNHNS and CDR2 is SASEGT. The CDR3 spans 16 residues. The CDR3 sequence is CASREWSGITSDTQYF. Here the CDR3 DNA reads TGTGCCAGCAGGGAATGGTCGGGGATTACCTCAGATACGCAGTATTTT.

The genes are TRBV21-1 and TRBJ2-7; no check of the table's D call, TRBD1, against the DNA was made. TRBV21-1 is assigned pseudogene status. The CDR3 length is 18 residues. DNA of the CDR3: TGTGCCAGCAGCAAAGGGGTAAGGACACAGGAATCCTCCTACGAGCAGTACTTC. Its translation is CASSKGVRTQESSYEQYF.

This rearrangement joins TRBV6-1 to TRBJ1-5, with 7 bases matching TRBD1. The CDR3 has 13 amino acids. V gave up 7 bases and J gave up 4 bases; unmatched junction bases: 4. CDR1 is MNHNS and CDR2 is SASEGT in the germline V gene. The DNA of the CDR3 is TGTGCCAGCAACGGACAGGTAAATCAGCCCCAGCATTTT. Translation: CASNGQVNQPQHF.

The chain recombines TRBV6-1 with TRBJ2-1, with TRBD1 matching over 7 bases. V dropped 7 bases and J dropped 3; count of bases not matched to a gene: 6. The CDR3 spans 14 residues. Germline V CDR1 and CDR2: MNHNS, SASEGT. Here the CDR3 DNA reads TGTGCCAGCAACCCGACAGGGAGCTACAATGAGCAGTTCTTC. Amino acids: CASNPTGSYNEQFF.

The rearrangement uses TRBV7-3 and TRBJ1-5; 8 bases are shared with TRBD1. The CDR3 has 17 residues. V was pared by 1 base and J by 3 bases, with 8 bases of the junction left unmatched. Germline CDR1 is SGHTA and CDR2 is FQGTGA. For the CDR3, the DNA is TGTGCCAGCAGCTTAAGTGGACAGGGTCGGGTCAATCAGCCCCAGCATTTT. Translated, it gives CASSLSGQGRVNQPQHF. Drawing the rest from reference TRBV7-3 and TRBJ1-5, the complete variable domain is GAGVSQTPSNKVTEKGKYVELRCDPISGHTALYWYRQSLGQGPEFLIYFQGTGAADDSGLPNDRFFAVRPEGSVSTLKIQRTERGDSAVYLCASSLSGQGRVNQPQHFGDGTRLSIL.

V gene TRBV7-3 combines with J gene TRBJ1-2; 10 positions agree with TRBD1. This CDR3 has 20 amino acids. Trimming at V came to 4 bases and at J to 2 bases, leaving 19 bases not matched to a gene. Germline assignment: CDR1 SGHTA and CDR2 FQGTGA. The CDR3 reads CASSSTVVWDRGFGNYGYTF. The CDR3, as DNA: TGTGCCAGCAGCTCAACCGTAGTATGGGACAGGGGTTTTGGGAACTATGGCTACACCTTC.

The rearrangement links TRBV5-1 to TRBJ2-1; 8 positions match TRBD1. Germline V gene sequence: CDR1 SGHRS, CDR2 YFSETQ. The trim removed 1 base at V and 4 bases at J, leaving 4 bases unmatched. This CDR3 is built from 15 residues. The CDR3 is CASSLQGASYNEQFF. The CDR3 coding sequence is TGCGCCAGCAGCTTGCAGGGGGCGAGTTACAATGAGCAGTTCTTC.

The chain is built from TRBV27 and TRBJ1-1, with 7 bases fitting TRBD1. This CDR3 has 15 amino acids. With 5 bases clipped from V and 5 bases from J, the junction kept 11 bases outside the gene matches. Per germline, CDR1 MNHEY and CDR2 SMNVEV (reference sequence). Here the CDR3 DNA reads TGTGCCAGCAGTCCCCCCGGGACAGCCATAACTGAAGCTTTCTTT. The encoded protein is CASSPPGTAITEAFF.

The chain uses TRBV19 and TRBJ2-7; the match to TRBD1 covers 8 bases. Germline CDR1 reads LNHDA; CDR2 reads SQIVND (reference sequence). CDR3 length: 15 residues. The J segment lost 5 bases and the V segment lost 6 bases, leaving 12 bases of the junction unmatched. The CDR3 region is CASSPLGQGFHEQYF. The CDR3 bases are TGTGCCAGTAGCCCCCTCGGACAGGGCTTCCACGAGCAGTACTTC.

The count of this clone is one. This chain links TRBV7-9 with TRBJ2-1, with D possibly being TRBD2 (5 bases). Trimming pared 0 bases from V and 3 bases from J, leaving 9 bases between. The germline V gene encodes CDR1 SEHNR and CDR2 FQNEAQ (reference sequence). The CDR3 is 15 residues long. The CDR3 nucleotides read TGTGCCAGCAGCTTAGCGTCCGGAGGCTACAATGAGCAGTTCTTC. It is translated as CASSLASGGYNEQFF.

This chain uses TRBV5-4 with TRBJ2-2, with TRBD2 as a possible D gene (7 bases). Trimming stripped 0 bases from V and 5 bases from J, with 14 bases between. The CDR3 consists of 16 residues. The V gene's germline CDR1 is SGHNT and CDR2 YYREEE (reference sequence). The DNA for the CDR3 is TGTGCCAGCAGCTTGGCCGGGGGGCGCGGGACCGGGGAGCTGTTTTTT. This encodes CASSLAGGRGTGELFF.

The rearrangement uses TRBV12-5 and TRBJ1-2; D possibly corresponds to TRBD1 (5 bases). The CDR3 length is 14 residues. Germline V lookup: CDR1 LGHNT, CDR2 FRNRAP. Trimming left V 4 bases short and J 4 bases short, with 13 bases between. The CDR3 region is CASGSTGGGYGYTF. The CDR3 DNA reads TGTGCTAGTGGTTCCACGGGGGGGGGCTATGGCTACACCTTC.

This rearrangement joins TRBV4-1 to TRBJ1-4, with 9 bases matching TRBD1. CDR1 and CDR2 (germline): MGHRA, YSYEKL. CDR3 size: 14 residues. Unmatched junction bases numbered 4, after V lost 5 bases and J lost 6 bases. The CDR3 DNA reads as TGCGCCAGCAGCTTCGACAGGGGGGATGAAAAACTGTTTTTT. Translating gives CASSFDRGDEKLFF.

This chain joins TRBV7-3 and TRBJ1-2; 9 bases fit TRBD1. The germline V gene encodes CDR1 SGHTA and CDR2 FQGTGA. Trimming cost V 3 bases and J 8 bases; bases outside gene matches: 10. CDR3 length: 15 residues. CDR3 sequence (DNA): TGTGCCAGCAGCTTCGCGGGACAGGGAAAGGAGGGCTACACCTTC. Its protein product is CASSFAGQGKEGYTF.

This clone has a single count. The chain employs TRBV18 and TRBJ1-1; no definite D call. The CDR3 length is 14 residues. The germline V and J ends were trimmed by 3 bases and 12 bases, with 20 bases remaining between them. Germline loops: CDR1 KGHSH, CDR2 LQKENI. CDR3 amino acids: CASSPVSPTPGTFF. CDR3 coding DNA: TGTGCCAGCTCACCCGTCAGTCCGACGCCGGGGACTTTCTTT.

This clone was found a few times. The J gene is TRBJ2-7, the V gene TRBV6-5; TRBD1 matches 9 bases. The CDR3 runs to 13 residues. J gave up 7 bases and V 6 bases, and 7 bases lay outside the gene matches. From germline, CDR1 is MNHEY and CDR2 SVGAGI. Here the CDR3 DNA reads TGTGCCAGCAGCACCGGGACAGGGCGGGAGCAGTACTTC. This sequence encodes CASSTGTGREQYF.

Comment on this clone: The junction departs from germline at one end; a sequencing error may be responsible. V is TRBV7-9 and J is TRBJ2-7; D possibly corresponds to TRBD1 (6 bases). The CDR3 spans 14 residues. Germline-derived CDR1 and CDR2 are SEHNR and FQNEAQ (reference sequence). CDR3 sequence (DNA): TGTTCCAGCAGCTCCCCGGGACACCCCTACGAGCAGTACTTC. Protein product: CSSSSPGHPYEQYF.

The V call is TRBV9, the J call TRBJ2-3; the match to TRBD2 covers 8 bases. Per germline, CDR1 SGDLS and CDR2 YYNGEE. Trimming removed 1 base from V and 5 bases from J; junction bases left unmatched: 15. This CDR3 has 18 amino acids. CDR3 protein: CASSVQQSRRGAVDTQYF. The DNA for the CDR3 is TGTGCCAGCAGCGTACAGCAATCACGGCGGGGGGCGGTAGATACGCAGTATTTT.

The chain employs TRBV6-1 and TRBJ1-2, with D tentatively TRBD1 (6 bases). This CDR3 contains 15 residues. In germline, CDR1 is MNHNS, CDR2 SASEGT. V was trimmed by 2 bases and J by 5 bases, leaving 15 bases between them. The chain's CDR3 is CASSELLGGRYGYTF. CDR3 in DNA: TGTGCCAGCAGTGAACTGCTAGGGGGAAGGTATGGCTACACCTTC.

This clone was picked up a small number of times. The chain couples TRBV9 to TRBJ2-7; TRBD1 aligns across 10 bases. The CDR3 has 15 residues. CDR1 is SGDLS and CDR2 is YYNGEE in the germline V gene. V shed 3 bases and J 7 bases; nucleotides not matched to a gene: 10. DNA of the CDR3: TGTGCCAGCAGCGCCGGGACAGGGGCCGCGGGGGAGCAGTACTTC. Translating gives CASSAGTGAAGEQYF.

The V call is TRBV19, the J call TRBJ1-2; possible D gene TRBD1, 5 bases. Looked up from germline, CDR1 is LNHDA and CDR2 is SQIVND (reference sequence). V lost 3 bases to trimming and J lost 5 bases, with 13 bases between them. This CDR3 has 14 residues. This chain's CDR3 is CASSIGRVSYGYTF. The CDR3 DNA reads as TGTGCCAGTAGTATCGGCAGGGTCTCTTATGGCTACACCTTC.